The 30 T cell receptor beta chains below come from one sample, sequenced in a study of blood T cells in healthy people across ages. PCR was performed a second time for about 6 to 12 cycles using a sample-barcoded 5' primer and a J-beta primer mix. From the 5' RACE reads, TCRdb called clonotypes with MiXCR, one entry per CDR3 protein. The table includes around 1.5 million distinct CDR3 sequences, approximately 38% detected once. Sequenced sample: blood. The receptors shown here come from a woman aged 18-30 years in good health.

The rearrangement uses TRBV27 and TRBJ2-1; 9 bases align to TRBD2. The germline gives CDR1 MNHEY, CDR2 SMNVEV (reference sequence). The trim removed 7 bases at V and 3 bases at J, leaving 10 bases unmatched. This CDR3 region has 16 residues. CDR3: CASNLWRGGHYNEQFF. The CDR3 DNA is TGTGCCAGCAACCTCTGGCGGGGGGGCCACTACAATGAGCAGTTCTTC.

V usage is TRBV27 and J usage is TRBJ2-3; the D gene is possibly TRBD1 (5 bases). Germline loops: CDR1 MNHEY, CDR2 SMNVEV (reference sequence). The CDR3 runs 12 residues. Trimming took off 11 bases at V and 9 bases at J, with 18 bases between the two ends. DNA of the CDR3: TGTGCCCCACTATGGGGCTGGACCACGCAGTATTTT. This sequence encodes CAPLWGWTTQYF.

This chain connects TRBV2 to TRBJ2-1; 11 nucleotides agree with TRBD2. CDR3 size: 16 residues. Germline V gene data show CDR1 as SNHLY and CDR2 as FYNNEI. Trimming cost V 5 bases and J 7 bases; bases outside gene matches: 10. CDR3 DNA: TGTGCCAGCAGTCCAATAGCGGGGGGGCGCAGTAATGAGCAGTTCTTC. Residues: CASSPIAGGRSNEQFF.

This clonotype was counted once. The V call is TRBV20-1, the J call TRBJ2-7; 11 bases are shared with TRBD2. Germline V lookup: CDR1 DFQATT, CDR2 SNEGSKA (reference sequence). V was clipped by 2 bases and J by 1 base; unmatched bases: 7. The CDR3 spans 16 residues. CDR3 loop: CSARPLSGRASYEQYF. In nucleotides, the CDR3 is TGCAGTGCTAGACCTCTTAGCGGGAGGGCTTCCTACGAGCAGTACTTC.

This rearrangement joins TRBV7-2 to TRBJ2-3; D is ambiguous. CDR1 and CDR2 from the germline V gene are SGHTA and FQGNSA. CDR3 size: 15 residues. V was clipped by 1 base and J by 2 bases, with 10 bases between them. CDR3 bases: TGTGCCAGCAGCTTAGGAATAGGGTTCACAGATACGCAGTATTTT. This gives the protein CASSLGIGFTDTQYF.

The chain has TRBV6-5 and TRBJ1-1, with D unclear. Trimming cost V 6 bases and J 3 bases, with 11 bases left between them. Germline assignment: CDR1 MNHEY and CDR2 SVGAGI. The CDR3 contains 13 residues. CDR3 residues: CASSDRLYTEAFF. The CDR3 DNA is TGTGCCAGCAGCGATCGGTTGTACACTGAAGCTTTCTTT.

The chain joins TRBV5-1 to TRBJ1-2, with 8 nucleotides matching TRBD1. The CDR3 consists of 14 residues. Germline CDR1 reads SGHRS; CDR2 reads YFSETQ. Trimming at V came to 4 bases and at J to 3 bases, leaving 5 bases not matched to a gene. CDR3 coding DNA: TGCGCCAGCAGCCCACAGGGGGGGGACTATGGCTACACCTTC. It translates to CASSPQGGDYGYTF.

The table lists this clonotype with a few counts. This rearrangement joins TRBV12-3 or TRBV12-4 to TRBJ1-4; D gene ambiguous. The CDR3 spans 14 residues. The ends were cut back, 5 bases at V and 1 base at J, with 8 bases in the middle. The DNA of the CDR3 is TGTGCCAGCAGTCGACTCATAACTAATGAAAAACTGTTTTTT. This gives the protein CASSRLITNEKLFF.

V and J are TRBV12-5 and TRBJ1-2; 7 bases map to TRBD1. CDR1 and CDR2 (germline): LGHNT, FRNRAP. This CDR3 has 16 amino acids. V trimming: 1 base; J trimming: 6 bases; junction bases outside the gene matches: 11. This CDR3 is CASGLAPLQGNNGYTF. CDR3 in DNA: TGTGCTAGTGGTTTGGCACCGCTACAGGGGAACAATGGCTACACCTTC.

This chain connects TRBV7-3 to TRBJ2-7; D may correspond to TRBD1 or TRBD2 (5 bases each). This CDR3 region has 17 residues. Between the trimmed V and J ends, which lost 5 bases and 7 bases, there was a span of 27 bases. Per the germline V gene, CDR1 is SGHTA and CDR2 is FQGTGA. The CDR3 loop reads CASSPGLGAGFGNEQYF. In DNA form, the CDR3 reads TGTGCCAGCAGCCCGGGCTTAGGGGCGGGCTTTGGGAATGAGCAGTACTTC.

The genes are TRBV7-9 and TRBJ1-1; D not resolved. Germline V gene lookup returns CDR1 SEHNR and CDR2 FQNEAQ (reference sequence). The CDR3 runs 15 residues. V gave up 4 bases and J gave up 8 bases, with 20 bases separating them. CDR3 nucleotide sequence: TGTGCCAGCAGCTGGCTTAGCCCCCGTTCCTCCGAAGCTTTCTTT. It yields the protein CASSWLSPRSSEAFF.

CDR3: CASSFQMPYLDEQFF. CDR3 nucleotides: TGCGCCAGCAGCTTTCAGATGCCTTACTTGGATGAGCAGTTCTTC. V gene TRBV5-1 combines with J gene TRBJ2-1, with no clear D. From germline, CDR1 is SGHRS and CDR2 YFSETQ. The CDR3 contains 15 residues. V was cut by 2 bases and J by 8 bases, with 17 bases left in between.

This clonotype appeared a few times. This rearrangement joins TRBV16 to TRBJ1-5; 7 nucleotides agree with TRBD1. Germline trimming cut 3 bases from V and 4 bases from J; bases unmatched to any gene: 3. Per germline, CDR1 KGHSY and CDR2 FQNENV. This CDR3 has 14 amino acids. The CDR3 sequence is CASSHQQGNQPQHF. CDR3 sequence (DNA): TGTGCCAGCAGCCACCAACAGGGGAATCAGCCCCAGCATTTT.

This rearrangement joins TRBV2 to TRBJ1-6; D may be TRBD1 (5 bases). V was cut by 0 bases and J by 10 bases, with 16 bases left in between. Per germline, CDR1 SNHLY and CDR2 FYNNEI. The CDR3 covers 16 residues. This chain's CDR3 is CASSEASGMRKSPLHF. In nucleotides, the CDR3 is TGTGCCAGCAGTGAAGCTTCAGGGATGCGGAAGTCACCCCTCCACTTT.

This clonotype has just one count. V gene TRBV27 combines with J gene TRBJ2-2; D remains unclear. CDR1 and CDR2 (germline): MNHEY, SMNVEV (reference sequence). The ends were cut back, 7 bases at V and 8 bases at J, with 11 bases in the middle. The length of the CDR3 is 12 residues. The CDR3, as DNA: TGTGCCAGCAAAATACAAAGAGGGGAGCTGTTTTTT. The encoded protein is CASKIQRGELFF.

V usage is TRBV3-1 and J usage is TRBJ1-1; perhaps TRBD1 as D (5 bases). Per germline, CDR1 LGHDT and CDR2 YNNKEL (reference sequence). The ends were cut back, 0 bases at V and 6 bases at J, with 8 bases in the middle. CDR3 length equals 13 residues. The CDR3 protein is CASSQDRGAEAFF. DNA of the CDR3: TGTGCCAGCAGCCAAGATCGGGGGGCTGAAGCTTTCTTT.

The CDR3 loop is CASSIPSGDTQYF. In DNA form, the CDR3 reads TGTGCCAGCAGTATCCCCTCAGGAGATACGCAGTATTTT. The chain couples TRBV12-3 or TRBV12-4 to TRBJ2-3; D is undetermined. Trimming took off 5 bases at V and 5 bases at J, with 11 bases between the two ends. The CDR3 contains 13 residues.

The rearrangement joins TRBV3-1 to TRBJ1-2; the D gene is possibly TRBD1 (6 bases). V lost 2 bases to trimming and J lost 1 base, with 14 bases between them. The germline V gene has CDR1 LGHDT and CDR2 YNNKEL (reference sequence). This CDR3 is built from 16 residues. CDR3 nucleotide sequence: TGTGCCAGCAGCCAAAGGGGGGCGCACCGTAACTATGGCTACACCTTC. This codes for CASSQRGAHRNYGYTF.

This clonotype was picked up a small number of times. V usage is TRBV10-2 and J usage is TRBJ1-5, with a weak D call TRBD1 (6 bases). Looked up from germline, CDR1 is WSHSY and CDR2 is SAAADI. The CDR3 is 16 amino acids. The ends were cut back, 9 bases at V and 3 bases at J, with 21 bases in the middle. This CDR3 reads CASQTNRVAFNQPQHF. For the CDR3, the DNA is TGCGCCAGTCAGACAAACAGGGTCGCCTTCAATCAGCCCCAGCATTTT.

In its sample, this clonotype was seen once. This chain uses TRBV30 with TRBJ1-2, with D unresolved. V gave up 3 bases and J gave up 8 bases, with 7 bases separating them. This CDR3 contains 10 residues. The germline gives CDR1 GTSNPN, CDR2 SVGIG (reference sequence). The DNA for the CDR3 is TGTGCCTGGAGCAGATGGGGCTACACCTTC. It yields the protein CAWSRWGYTF.

The V gene is TRBV21-1, the J gene TRBJ2-3. TRBV21-1 is recorded as a pseudogene. The CDR3 loop spans 14 amino acids. As DNA, the CDR3 is TGTGCCAGCAGGACACCCGCTAGCACAGATACGCAGTATTTT. Translating it yields CASRTPASTDTQYF.

The V and J genes are TRBV5-1 and TRBJ2-5, with D hard to call. V lost 5 bases, J lost 5 bases, and 10 bases lay in between. CDR1 and CDR2 (germline): SGHRS, YFSETQ. CDR3 length: 12 residues. CDR3 amino acids: CASRENFETQYF. Here the CDR3 DNA reads TGCGCCAGCAGGGAAAACTTCGAGACCCAGTACTTC.

The gene calls are TRBV7-6 and TRBJ2-3; TRBD2 matches 8 bases. After removal of 2 bases from V and 0 bases from J, the junction contained 13 bases not matched to a gene. The length of the CDR3 is 19 residues. Germline lookup yields CDR1 SGHVS and CDR2 FNYEAQ. The CDR3 sequence is CASSLPGVAGRFSTDTQYF. As DNA, the CDR3 is TGTGCCAGCAGCTTACCCGGAGTAGCGGGGCGCTTTAGCACAGATACGCAGTATTTT.

The chain joins TRBV6-4 to TRBJ1-1; D is uncertain. Looked up from germline, CDR1 is MRHNA and CDR2 is SNTAGT. This CDR3 is built from 15 residues. V gave up 1 base and J gave up 4 bases, with 13 bases separating them. CDR3 amino acids: CASSDLTPGCTEAFF. The CDR3 DNA follows: TGTGCCAGCAGTGACTTAACTCCGGGGTGCACTGAAGCTTTCTTT.

The chain employs TRBV20-1 and TRBJ2-1; 11 nucleotides agree with TRBD2. Germline V gives CDR1 DFQATT, CDR2 SNEGSKA (reference sequence). J gave up 0 bases and V 0 bases, and 7 bases lay outside the gene matches. The CDR3 consists of 18 residues. CDR3 protein: CSARDRLAGQSSYNEQFF. The CDR3 DNA sequence: TGCAGTGCTAGAGATCGACTAGCGGGGCAGAGCTCCTACAATGAGCAGTTCTTC.

The table lists this clonotype with a few counts. The chain is built from TRBV6-6 and TRBJ1-6; D gene ambiguous. Germline values: CDR1 MNHNY, CDR2 SVGAGI (reference sequence). Trimming removed 0 bases at V and 12 bases at J, with 6 bases between. The CDR3 has 12 amino acids. Here the CDR3 DNA reads TGTGCCAGCAGTTACTCGATGGAACCCCTCCACTTT. This translates into CASSYSMEPLHF.

This chain connects TRBV20-1 to TRBJ2-4, with D possibly TRBD2 on 5 matching bases. The closer fit of TRBJ2-7 to the DNA end suggests the J call may be wrong. The CDR3 is 12 residues long. Germline V gene lookup returns CDR1 DFQATT and CDR2 SNEGSKA (reference sequence). In DNA form, the CDR3 reads TGCAGTGCTGCATTCTCGGGGTACGAGCAGTACTTC. Its protein is CSAAFSGYEQYF.

The rearrangement links TRBV10-3 to TRBJ2-3; D call uncertain. Between the trimmed V and J ends, which lost 0 bases and 6 bases, there was a span of 13 bases. This CDR3 comprises 15 residues. CDR1 is ENHRY and CDR2 is SYGVKD in the germline V gene. The CDR3 loop reads CAISESGKSADTQYF. CDR3 bases: TGTGCCATCAGTGAGTCTGGGAAGTCCGCTGATACGCAGTATTTT.

This clonotype occurred a few times. The chain employs TRBV29-1 and TRBJ2-3; 11 bases fit TRBD2. Germline V lookup: CDR1 SQVTM, CDR2 ANQGSEA. This CDR3 spans 13 amino acids. The DNA of the CDR3 is TGCAGTGGTAGCGGGGGGGCCAGGAATACGCAGTATTTT. This translates into CSGSGGARNTQYF.

The chain links TRBV12-3 or TRBV12-4 to TRBJ1-1, with D possibly TRBD1 on 6 matching bases. V gave up 2 bases and J gave up 6 bases, with 13 bases separating them. The CDR3 has 14 amino acids. The CDR3 loop reads CASSLLQGTSEAFF. DNA of the CDR3: TGTGCCAGCAGTTTACTCCAGGGGACCTCTGAAGCTTTCTTT.